The 8 T cell receptor beta chains below come from one sample, sequenced in a study of blood T cells in healthy people across ages. Then a second PCR, running about 6 to 12 cycles, was carried out with a sample-barcoded 5' primer and a J-beta primer mix. TCRdb processed the 5' RACE reads anew with MiXCR; each CDR3 protein has one entry. The profile shows about 650,000 distinct CDR3 sequences, approximately 29% of them singletons. The source material was blood. The receptors come from an elderly woman in good health.

Comments on this clonotype: Given a much more abundant clone one base away, this may be a read error. This chain connects TRBV6-2 or TRBV6-3 to TRBJ2-7; 10 bases line up with TRBD1. The CDR3 contains 14 residues. With V trimmed by 5 bases and J by 4 bases, 5 bases remained unmatched. Germline CDR1 MNHEY, CDR2 SVGEGT. CDR3 sequence: CASSVRDRGYEQYF. The CDR3 coding sequence is TGTGCCAGCAGTGTCCGGGACAGGGGATACGAGCAGTACTTC.

This clonotype was seen ten or more times. The chain recombines TRBV2 with TRBJ2-1, with D possibly called TRBD1 or TRBD2 (5 bases each). The CDR3 is 15 amino acids. V lost 6 bases and J lost 6, with 18 bases in between. Germline V gene data show CDR1 as SNHLY and CDR2 as FYNNEI. The CDR3 nucleotides read TGTGCCAGCAGCGACCGGGTTGGTGGGACCAATGAGCAGTTCTTC. It translates to CASSDRVGGTNEQFF.

The J gene is TRBJ1-6, the V gene TRBV9, with D possibly TRBD1 on 6 matching bases. CDR3 length equals 15 residues. Trimming took 3 bases from V and 8 from J, leaving 15 bases between them. CDR1 and CDR2 (germline): SGDLS, YYNGEE. The CDR3 bases are TGTGCCAGCAGCGAGGGGGAGTTCAGGGATTCACCCCTCCACTTT. Translated, it gives CASSEGEFRDSPLHF.

This clonotype was recorded only once. CDR3 protein: CASAGEGRDDEQYF. The CDR3 DNA is TGCGCCAGCGCGGGAGAGGGAAGAGACGACGAGCAGTACTTC. The V call is TRBV5-1, the J call TRBJ2-5; 7 nucleotides match TRBD2. With the DNA end fitting TRBJ2-7 better, the J assignment may be wrong. The CDR3 has 14 residues. Germline CDR1 is SGHRS and CDR2 is YFSETQ.

In its sample, this clonotype was seen many times. This chain links TRBV9 with TRBJ1-1; D is unclear. Looked up from germline, CDR1 is SGDLS and CDR2 is YYNGEE. The CDR3 is made up of 13 amino acids. Trimming shortened V by 3 bases and J by 0 bases, and 6 bases separated the two germline ends. The CDR3 nucleotides are TGTGCCAGCAGCGCACAGATGAACACTGAAGCTTTCTTT. Amino acid sequence: CASSAQMNTEAFF. Full variable domain (remainder filled in from reference TRBV9 and TRBJ1-1): DSGVTQTPKHLITATGQRVTLRCSPRSGDLSVYWYQQSLDQGLQFLIQYYNGEERAKGNILERFSAQQFPDLHSELNLSSLELGDSALYFCASSAQMNTEAFFGQGTRLTVV.

This clonotype was counted many times. This rearrangement joins TRBV29-1 to TRBJ1-2; D unclear. CDR3 size: 13 residues. The germline V gene encodes CDR1 SQVTM and CDR2 ANQGSEA. Trimming left V 4 bases short and J 4 bases short, with 13 bases between. The chain's CDR3 is CSVAEDAGYGYTF. Here the CDR3 DNA reads TGCAGCGTTGCCGAGGACGCTGGCTATGGCTACACCTTC.

Concerning this clonotype: Since a much larger clone is just one base distant, this may be a read error. V and J are TRBV20-1 and TRBJ2-1; 11 bases map to TRBD2. Per the germline V gene, CDR1 is DFQATT and CDR2 is SNEGSKA (reference sequence). The CDR3 sequence is 15 residues long. CDR3 residues: CSAIDVSGGANEQLF. CDR3 nucleotide sequence: TGCAGTGCTATCGATGTTAGCGGGGGGGCCAATGAGCAGCTCTTC.

V and J are TRBV27 and TRBJ2-1; 7 bases are shared with TRBD2. Germline CDR1 MNHEY, CDR2 SMNVEV (reference sequence). This CDR3 spans 16 amino acids. J lost 4 bases, V lost 4 bases, and 10 bases had no gene match. CDR3 nucleotide sequence: TGTGCCAGCAGTTATAGGGGAGGGTTTGGATACAATGAGCAGTTCTTC. The encoded protein is CASSYRGGFGYNEQFF.